This T cell receptor beta chain was captured in a study of T cells in Graves' hyperthyroidism and ophthalmopathy. The wider study: Specimen type is peripheral blood, collected at initial diagnosis prior to any treatment.

The CDR3 regions of TCR beta were amplified from RNA transcripts. The study used the HTBI primer set for a first-round RT-PCR of the TCR CDR3. TCRdb re-called the multiplex PCR reads with MiXCR, one entry per CDR3 protein. The table has a few hundred thousand distinct CDR3 sequences, approximately 14% seen once; the top ten hold approximately 20%. This CDR3 is 14 amino acids long. Germline assignment: CDR1 SGHNT and CDR2 YYREEE (reference sequence). V dropped 3 bases and J dropped 4; count of bases not matched to a gene: 6. Overall study results and limits: Ophthalmopathy and stable hyperthyroidism were separated by a 13 V-J model.

Notes on this clonotype: What it binds is not known.

What was sequenced was blood. The clonotype comes from a woman aged 55-69 years with Graves' ophthalmopathy. This chain uses TRBV5-4 with TRBJ2-5, with 7 bases fitting TRBD2. The DNA of the CDR3 is TGTGCCAGCAGCTCGGGGGGAGGTAGAGAGACCCAGTACTTC. Its protein product is CASSSGGGRETQYF.